This TCR beta chain was recovered during a study of low-dose radiotherapy and immunotherapy resistance in tumors. Study-wide background: Cohort 1 was treated with 0.5 Gy per fraction at 2-week intervals, amounting to 6.5 Gy overall. The schedule for Cohort 2 used 1 Gy per fraction every two weeks, which added up to 13 Gy over 26 weeks. Every two weeks patients got nivolumab 240 mg flat dose, plus ipilimumab 1 mg/kg every six weeks, intravenously. From cycle 1 day 1, patients took oral aspirin 300 mg every day for four cycles.

This CDR3 spans 16 amino acids. Deletions cut 6 bases from V and 5 bases from J, with 22 bases between. Per germline, CDR1 SEHNR and CDR2 FQNEAQ (reference sequence). The time point denotes: before trial treatment. Primers used for first-strand cDNA, a TRAV- and TRBV-specific set, covered both alpha and beta chains. TCR amplification involved 20 PCR cycles with a constant-region primer and V-primer adapter. TCRdb used MiXCR to reprocess the reads, holding one entry per CDR3 protein. The sample holds 75,000 to 95,000 distinct CDR3 sequences; 9.4% are singletons and the top ten take around 0.93%. A word on this clonotype: This may be a read error, as it is one base from a much larger clone.

This chain joins TRBV7-9 and TRBJ2-5; tentatively, D is TRBD2 (5 bases). This specimen was PBMCs, taken before treatment. The receptor's source is a male donor with prostate cancer. CDR3 coding DNA: TGTGCCAGCAGTTCTACGGTCGGTGGGAGCGAGGAGACCCAGTACTTC. It codes for CASSSTVGGSEETQYF.